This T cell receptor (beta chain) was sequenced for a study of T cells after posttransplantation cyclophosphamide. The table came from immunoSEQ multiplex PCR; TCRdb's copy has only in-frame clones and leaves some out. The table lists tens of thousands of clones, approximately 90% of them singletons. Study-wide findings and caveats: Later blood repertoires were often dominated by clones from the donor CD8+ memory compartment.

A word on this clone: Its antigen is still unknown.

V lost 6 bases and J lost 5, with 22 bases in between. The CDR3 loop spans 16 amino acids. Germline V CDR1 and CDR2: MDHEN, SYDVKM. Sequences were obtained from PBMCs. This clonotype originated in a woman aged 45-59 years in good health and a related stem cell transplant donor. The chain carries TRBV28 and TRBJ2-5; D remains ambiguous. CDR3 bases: TGTGCCAGCAGGGCCACCAACCAAAAAACCCACGAGACCCAGTACTTC. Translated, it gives CASRATNQKTHETQYF.